This TCR beta chain is drawn from a study of cytomegalovirus exposure and HLA in healthy donors. It was with 60 Vbeta and 13 Jbeta primers that the PCR ran. Produced via immunoSEQ multiplex PCR; TCRdb's table is partial and in-frame only. The data show 180,000 or so clones, 80% to 90% seen once. A note on this clone: Its antigen is still unknown.

Study-wide findings and caveats: In vitro testing confirmed a few CMV-associated chains as specific for CMV antigens. Presence/absence comparisons presumed near-even sequencing depth among donors. Among TCR beta chains, those listed as cytomegalovirus-associated numbered some 170. Most CMV-associated TCR beta chains were later found to appear HLA-restricted.

The receptor comes from a woman aged 18 to 35 in good health and CMV-seropositive. Sequenced material: PBMCs.

CDR3 bases: TGTGCCAGCAGCTTGTTGTCCGCGAACACCGGGGAGCTGTTTTTT. It is translated as CASSLLSANTGELFF. The gene calls are TRBV5-5 and TRBJ2-2, with D hard to call. CDR1 and CDR2 (germline): SGHKS, YYEKEE (reference sequence). The CDR3 contains 15 residues. V dropped 1 base and J dropped 0 bases, with 7 bases sitting between them. The full variable domain, its missing parts supplied by reference TRBV5-5 and TRBJ2-2, is DAGVTQSPTHLIKTRGQQVTLRCSPISGHKSVSWYQQVLGQGPQFIFQYYEKEERGRGNFPDRFSARQFPNYSSELNVNALLLGDSALYLCASSLLSANTGELFFGEGSRLTVL.